These 29 T cell receptor beta chains were all obtained from the same sample, sequenced in a study of cytomegalovirus exposure and HLA in healthy donors. It was with 60 Vbeta and 13 Jbeta primers that the PCR ran. The method was immunoSEQ multiplex PCR; TCRdb's version includes in-frame clones alone and lacks a portion of them. The repertoire has 170,000 or so clones, around 82% of them found once; the top ten carry around 13%. The sequenced sample consisted of PBMCs. The receptor source for this set is a woman between 50 and 59 years old in good health and CMV-seropositive.

The J gene is TRBJ2-3, the V gene TRBV11-2; the D is unclear. Germline V gene sequence: CDR1 SGHAT, CDR2 FQNNGV. This CDR3 is built from 15 residues. Trimming shortened V by 2 bases and J by 0 bases, and 9 bases separated the two germline ends. The CDR3 DNA reads TGTGCCAGCAGCTTACAGGCCTCTAGCACAGATACGCAGTATTTT. It yields the protein CASSLQASSTDTQYF.

This rearrangement joins TRBV5-1 to TRBJ1-3; D is ambiguous. Trimming removed 2 bases at V and 4 bases at J, with 10 bases between. The CDR3 runs 14 residues. Germline V gene sequence: CDR1 SGHRS, CDR2 YFSETQ. The CDR3 DNA follows: TGCGCCAGCAGCTTACGGGGTGCGGGAAACACCATATATTTT. Protein sequence: CASSLRGAGNTIYF.

The gene calls are TRBV5-5 and TRBJ2-3; D not resolved. The CDR3 spans 13 residues. V was shortened by 1 base and J by 0 bases, with 3 bases between the two germline ends. Germline CDR1 reads SGHKS; CDR2 reads YYEKEE (reference sequence). The chain's CDR3 is CASSLRSTDTQYF. The CDR3 bases are TGTGCCAGCAGCTTGCGTAGCACAGATACGCAGTATTTT.

V usage is TRBV27 and J usage is TRBJ1-2, with D tentatively TRBD1 (5 bases). V lost 6 bases and J lost 7, with 21 bases in between. Germline CDR1 MNHEY, CDR2 SMNVEV (reference sequence). The CDR3 totals 15 residues. In nucleotides, the CDR3 is TGTGCCAGCAGCCGCGGTGGGGCGGGGACGATTGGCTACACCTTC. This translates into CASSRGGAGTIGYTF.

The gene calls are TRBV19 and TRBJ2-7, with 8 nucleotides matching TRBD1. The CDR3 runs to 16 residues. V was pared by 1 base and J by 4 bases, with 9 bases of the junction left unmatched. Germline assignment: CDR1 LNHDA and CDR2 SQIVND (reference sequence). The CDR3: CASSIGEAGGYYEQYF. The CDR3 nucleotides are TGTGCCAGTAGTATAGGGGAGGCAGGGGGCTATTACGAGCAGTACTTC.

This clone was seen just once. The V call is TRBV11-3, the J call TRBJ2-7, with TRBD2 as a possible D gene (6 bases). Germline V gene sequence: CDR1 SGHNT, CDR2 YENEEA. The germline V and J ends were trimmed by 4 bases and 4 bases, with 17 bases remaining between them. The CDR3 consists of 15 residues. The CDR3 sequence: CASSSVTRRVYEQYF. The DNA of the CDR3 is TGTGCCAGCAGCTCCGTCACAAGGAGGGTGTACGAGCAGTACTTC.

The rearrangement links TRBV7-8 to TRBJ2-7; D is possibly TRBD1 (6 bases). There are 16 residues in the CDR3. CDR1 SGHVS and CDR2 FQNEAQ come from the germline V gene. The V and J ends lost 1 base and 4 bases respectively, with 17 bases between them. The CDR3 spells CASSLGSTGGAYEQYF. The DNA for the CDR3 is TGTGCCAGCAGCTTAGGGTCTACTGGGGGCGCGTACGAGCAGTACTTC.

The rearrangement joins TRBV7-9 to TRBJ2-1; TRBD2 might be the D (6 bases). CDR1 and CDR2 (germline): SEHNR, FQNEAQ (reference sequence). There are 18 residues in the CDR3. V lost 4 bases and J 1 base, leaving 20 bases between the germline ends. DNA of the CDR3: TGTGCCAGCAGCTCCCCCCGTAGCGGCGGGCCTTCCTACAATGAGCAGTTCTTC. This translates into CASSSPRSGGPSYNEQFF.

The V and J genes are TRBV6-1 and TRBJ2-3; D uncertain. V was pared by 2 bases and J by 5 bases, with 5 bases between. The CDR3 runs to 12 residues. CDR1 and CDR2 from the germline V gene are MNHNS and SASEGT. CDR3 coding DNA: TGTGCCAGCAGTGAACTGAGAGATACGCAGTATTTT. Amino acids: CASSELRDTQYF.

This sequence joins TRBV27 and TRBJ2-7; 9 bases agree with TRBD2. The CDR3 consists of 13 residues. CDR1 and CDR2 from the germline V gene are MNHEY and SMNVEV (reference sequence). Losses at the gene ends were 8 bases for V and 2 bases for J; bases not matched to a gene: 4. CDR3 nucleotide sequence: TGTGCCAGCTCGACTAGCGGCGCCTACGAGCAGTACTTC. Protein sequence: CASSTSGAYEQYF.

The chain uses TRBV18 and TRBJ2-1, with D uncertain. Trimming stripped 2 bases from V and 4 bases from J, with 12 bases between. CDR3 length equals 15 residues. Germline V gene lookup returns CDR1 KGHSH and CDR2 LQKENI. CDR3: CASSPTTDPYNEQFF. Here the CDR3 DNA reads TGTGCCAGCTCACCAACTACTGACCCTTACAATGAGCAGTTCTTC. Filled out from reference TRBV18 and TRBJ2-1, the complete variable domain reads NAGVMQNPRHLVRRRGQEARLRCSPMKGHSHVYWYRQLPEEGLKFMVYLQKENIIDESGMPKERFSAEFPKEGPSILRIQQVVRGDSAAYFCASSPTTDPYNEQFFGPGTRLTVL.

The V gene is TRBV6-5, the J gene TRBJ2-1, with 9 bases that match TRBD2. The V gene's germline CDR1 is MNHEY and CDR2 SVGAGI. This CDR3 region has 15 residues. Trimming cost V 6 bases and J 4 bases; bases outside gene matches: 7. The CDR3 DNA sequence: TGTGCCAGCAGAGCTGGCGGGGGGGCTTACAATGAGCAGTTCTTC. Translating it yields CASRAGGGAYNEQFF.

This clone has just a few counts. This rearrangement joins TRBV6-5 to TRBJ1-4; 8 nucleotides match TRBD1. This CDR3 comprises 15 residues. Germline assignment: CDR1 MNHEY and CDR2 SVGAGI. V shed 2 bases, J shed 3 bases, and the junction held 2 bases outside the gene matches. In DNA, the CDR3 is TGTGCCAGCAGTTACGGACAGGGAGCTAATGAAAAACTGTTTTTT. This translates into CASSYGQGANEKLFF.

V usage is TRBV7-2 and J usage is TRBJ1-5, with TRBD1 matching over 7 bases. V gave up 1 base and J gave up 11 bases; unmatched junction bases: 8. Germline V CDR1 and CDR2: SGHTA, FQGNSA. The CDR3 contains 14 residues. CDR3 protein: CASSLDGDSLAQHF. The CDR3 DNA sequence: TGTGCCAGCAGCTTAGATGGGGACAGTCTGGCCCAGCATTTT.

V usage is TRBV2 and J usage is TRBJ2-1; possible D gene TRBD1, 6 bases. The V gene's germline CDR1 is SNHLY and CDR2 FYNNEI. The CDR3 is 12 residues long. V lost 6 bases and J lost 10, with 13 bases in between. The CDR3 protein is CASSRGEGEQFF. The CDR3 region has the DNA TGTGCCAGCAGCAGGGGCGAGGGGGAGCAGTTCTTC.

This chain joins TRBV5-4 and TRBJ1-6; TRBD1 is a possible D gene (5 bases). This CDR3 has 15 residues. V lost 4 bases and J lost 7, with 15 bases in between. From germline, CDR1 is SGHNT and CDR2 YYREEE (reference sequence). The CDR3 loop reads CASSPQAGPNSPLHF. In DNA form, the CDR3 reads TGTGCCAGCAGCCCGCAGGCGGGACCAAATTCACCCCTCCACTTT.

V usage is TRBV5-4 and J usage is TRBJ2-3; 7 nucleotides agree with TRBD1. The CDR3 runs 15 residues. Trimming took 1 base from V and 6 from J; bases not matched to a gene: 8. Germline-derived CDR1 and CDR2 are SGHNT and YYREEE (reference sequence). The CDR3, as DNA: TGTGCCAGCAGCTTGAAGTCTCCCAGGGGGGATACGCAGTATTTT. It translates to CASSLKSPRGDTQYF.

This sequence joins TRBV7-9 and TRBJ2-7; perhaps TRBD2 as D (7 bases). Germline CDR1 is SEHNR and CDR2 is FQNEAQ (reference sequence). With 5 bases removed from V and 3 bases from J, the gap between germline ends came to 17 bases. The CDR3 extends over 15 amino acids. In DNA form, the CDR3 reads TGTGCCAGCAGCAGAGGGGGGGCGCTCATCTACGAGCAGTACTTC. Its translation: CASSRGGALIYEQYF.

This clone has a handful of counts. V and J are TRBV2 and TRBJ1-1; the D gene is possibly TRBD1 (6 bases). Trimming shortened V by 4 bases and J by 7 bases, and 13 bases separated the two germline ends. This CDR3 region has 13 residues. The V gene's germline CDR1 is SNHLY and CDR2 FYNNEI. This CDR3 is CASSGARGSEAFF. CDR3 in DNA: TGTGCCAGCAGTGGGGCCAGGGGTAGTGAAGCTTTCTTT.

The CDR3: CASRPRGAGGYTF. The CDR3 DNA sequence: TGTGCCAGCAGGCCCCGGGGGGCTGGGGGCTACACCTTC. This chain connects TRBV28 to TRBJ1-2, with D possibly TRBD1 on 6 matching bases. The CDR3 contains 13 residues. The ends were cut back, 6 bases at V and 8 bases at J, with 16 bases in the middle. CDR1 and CDR2 from the germline V gene are MDHEN and SYDVKM.

The chain links TRBV7-2 to TRBJ1-4; D unclear. This CDR3 region has 14 residues. V was clipped by 5 bases and J by 4 bases, with 11 bases between them. Germline assignment: CDR1 SGHTA and CDR2 FQGNSA. CDR3 DNA sequence: TGTGCCAGCAGCCCTGGCCCTTATAATGAAAAACTGTTTTTT. Translation gives CASSPGPYNEKLFF.

The chain uses TRBV5-1 and TRBJ1-1; 9 bases fit TRBD1. CDR1 and CDR2 from the germline V gene are SGHRS and YFSETQ. The length of the CDR3 is 14 residues. Losses at the gene ends were 0 bases for V and 5 bases for J; bases not matched to a gene: 2. CDR3 amino acids: CASSLGGTGTEAFF. Here the CDR3 DNA reads TGCGCCAGCAGCTTGGGAGGGACAGGGACTGAAGCTTTCTTT.

This clone came up once. The genes are TRBV10-2 and TRBJ2-5, with TRBD2 matching over 12 bases. The CDR3 has 15 residues. CDR1 is WSHSY, CDR2 SAAADI, per germline. Losses at the gene ends were 3 bases for V and 5 bases for J; bases not matched to a gene: 4. CDR3 DNA: TGCGCCAGCAGTGAAGGGCTAGCGGGGGGGGAGACCCAGTACTTC. This encodes CASSEGLAGGETQYF.

The chain employs TRBV19 and TRBJ1-4; no reliable D call. The CDR3 has 12 amino acids. V gave up 2 bases and J gave up 13 bases, with 11 bases separating them. Germline V gives CDR1 LNHDA, CDR2 SQIVND (reference sequence). The CDR3 protein is CASSILAGSLFF. The CDR3 bases are TGTGCCAGTAGTATACTGGCGGGGTCACTGTTTTTT.

The J gene is TRBJ1-2, the V gene TRBV30; 7 positions agree with TRBD1. Germline trimming cut 5 bases from V and 3 bases from J; bases unmatched to any gene: 0. The CDR3 loop spans 11 amino acids. Germline assignment: CDR1 GTSNPN and CDR2 SVGIG (reference sequence). CDR3 in DNA: TGTGCCTGGGGACAGGACTATGGCTACACCTTC. Residues: CAWGQDYGYTF.

The chain is built from TRBV28 and TRBJ2-1; the match to TRBD1 covers 9 bases. The CDR3 contains 15 residues. Germline CDR1 MDHEN, CDR2 SYDVKM. Trimming took 6 bases from V and 10 from J; bases not matched to a gene: 13. The CDR3 bases are TGTGCCAGCAGCCTTGGGGACAGGGTATTGAACGAGCAGTTCTTC. It specifies CASSLGDRVLNEQFF.

This sequence joins TRBV30 and TRBJ1-3, with TRBD1 matching 8 bases. In germline, CDR1 is GTSNPN, CDR2 SVGIG (reference sequence). This CDR3 is 14 amino acids long. Unmatched junction bases numbered 4, after V lost 4 bases and J lost 2 bases. The CDR3: CAWTGGFTGNTIYF. The CDR3 bases are TGTGCCTGGACAGGGGGCTTCACTGGAAACACCATATATTTT.

The rearrangement uses TRBV9 and TRBJ1-5; 8 bases align to TRBD1. Trimming removed 4 bases from V and 3 bases from J; junction bases left unmatched: 6. The CDR3 runs 15 residues. The germline gives CDR1 SGDLS, CDR2 YYNGEE. CDR3 residues: CASSFGQGDNQPQHF. CDR3 in DNA: TGTGCCAGCAGCTTCGGACAGGGCGACAATCAGCCCCAGCATTTT.

This chain uses TRBV10-3 with TRBJ2-2; the match to TRBD1 covers 12 bases. Trimming took 2 bases from V and 7 from J; bases not matched to a gene: 5. The CDR3 runs 16 residues. Germline V gene sequence: CDR1 ENHRY, CDR2 SYGVKD. In DNA form, the CDR3 reads TGTGCCATCAGTGAGCCCGGGACAGGGGGCATCGGGGAGCTGTTTTTT. Amino acids: CAISEPGTGGIGELFF.